These 23 T cell receptor beta chains originate from one sample sequenced in a study of blood T cell repertoires in COVID-19. Repertoires were generated with immunoSEQ multiplex PCR, while TCRdb's copy carries only in-frame clones and drops some. The sample has fewer than 300,000 clones, approximately 90% seen once. Sequencing was carried out using PBMCs or T cells enriched from blood (not recorded which). The receptors stem from a man aged 40-55 years who had recovered from COVID-19.

J is TRBJ2-7 and V is TRBV9; 8 nucleotides match TRBD2. Germline V gives CDR1 SGDLS, CDR2 YYNGEE. CDR3 length: 14 residues. V gave up 0 bases and J gave up 4 bases; unmatched junction bases: 3. CDR3 bases: TGTGCCAGCAGCGTAGGGACTAGCAGATACGAGCAGTACTTC. It translates to CASSVGTSRYEQYF.

V usage is TRBV7-2 and J usage is TRBJ1-1; D uncertain. Germline V gene sequence: CDR1 SGHTA, CDR2 FQGNSA. V lost 5 bases and J 10 bases, leaving 11 bases between the germline ends. The CDR3 sequence is 11 residues long. The CDR3 sequence: CASSPQRGAFF. CDR3 coding DNA: TGTGCCAGCAGCCCACAGCGGGGAGCTTTCTTT.

This chain links TRBV27 with TRBJ2-7, with 8 positions matching TRBD1. Germline-derived CDR1 and CDR2 are MNHEY and SMNVEV (reference sequence). There are 14 residues in the CDR3. Trimming took 7 bases from V and 1 from J; bases not matched to a gene: 6. The CDR3 loop reads CASNRQGSSYEQYF. CDR3 sequence (DNA): TGTGCCAGCAACCGACAGGGGTCTTCCTACGAGCAGTACTTC.

This clone was seen only once. This chain links TRBV29-1 with TRBJ2-3; maybe TRBD1 (6 bases). The length of the CDR3 is 13 residues. The germline V and J ends were trimmed by 4 bases and 6 bases, with 14 bases remaining between them. In germline, CDR1 is SQVTM, CDR2 ANQGSEA. The CDR3 region is CSVANRVKDTQYF. CDR3 coding DNA: TGCAGCGTTGCCAACAGGGTCAAGGATACGCAGTATTTT.

The chain joins TRBV7-9 to TRBJ2-7; 8 bases are a match to TRBD2. Losses at the gene ends were 8 bases for V and 2 bases for J; bases not matched to a gene: 11. The CDR3 contains 15 residues. Germline V CDR1 and CDR2: SEHNR, FQNEAQ (reference sequence). CDR3: CASGLPAGLAYEQYF. As DNA, the CDR3 is TGTGCCAGCGGCCTGCCAGCGGGACTAGCCTACGAGCAGTACTTC.

V is TRBV10-3 and J is TRBJ2-7; D gene uncertain. Trimming cost V 10 bases and J 4 bases, with 17 bases left between them. The germline V gene has CDR1 ENHRY and CDR2 SYGVKD. The CDR3 has 13 amino acids. The CDR3 reads CATAEPGGYEQYF. CDR3 nucleotides: TGTGCCACCGCGGAACCCGGCGGTTACGAGCAGTACTTC.

The rearrangement links TRBV2 to TRBJ2-6; D uncertain. The CDR3 length is 13 residues. Germline CDR1 is SNHLY and CDR2 is FYNNEI. V was trimmed by 6 bases and J by 2 bases, leaving 5 bases between them. CDR3 DNA sequence: TGTGCCAGCAGGGTAGCTGGGGCCAACGTCCTGACTTTC. Translating gives CASRVAGANVLTF.

The rearrangement links TRBV7-6 to TRBJ2-5, with 12 bases fitting TRBD2. Germline values: CDR1 SGHVS, CDR2 FNYEAQ. The CDR3 runs 16 residues. The trim removed 3 bases at V and 4 bases at J, leaving 6 bases unmatched. The CDR3 reads CASSFLAGGLGETQYF. The CDR3 nucleotides read TGTGCCAGCAGCTTCCTAGCGGGAGGGCTAGGAGAGACCCAGTACTTC. The whole variable domain, remainder taken from reference TRBV7-6 and TRBJ2-5, is GAGVSQSPRYKVTKRGQDVALRCDPISGHVSLYWYRQALGQGPEFLTYFNYEAQQDKSGLPNDRFSAERPEGSISTLTIQRTEQRDSAMYRCASSFLAGGLGETQYFGPGTRLLVL.

The chain recombines TRBV4-1 with TRBJ2-2, with no clear D. CDR3 length: 14 residues. Germline V gene data show CDR1 as MGHRA and CDR2 as YSYEKL. The V gene lost 0 bases and the J gene lost 2 bases, with 4 bases spanning the gap. The CDR3 DNA reads as TGCGCCAGCAGCCAAGACCCTAACACCGGGGAGCTGTTTTTT. It yields the protein CASSQDPNTGELFF.

The sample holds one count of this clone. The chain couples TRBV11-2 to TRBJ2-4, with 9 bases identical to TRBD1. Germline V gene data show CDR1 as SGHAT and CDR2 as FQNNGV. Trimming removed 4 bases from V and 4 bases from J; junction bases left unmatched: 11. The CDR3 is 17 amino acids. This chain's CDR3 is CASSSPRQGVVKNIQYF. CDR3 coding DNA: TGTGCCAGCAGCTCGCCCAGACAGGGGGTGGTTAAAAACATTCAGTACTTC.

The chain recombines TRBV7-9 with TRBJ2-7; 11 nucleotides line up with TRBD2. Germline CDR1 reads SEHNR; CDR2 reads FQNEAQ (reference sequence). V dropped 5 bases and J dropped 2; count of bases not matched to a gene: 11. The CDR3 contains 17 residues. This CDR3 is CASSPAGLAGGPYEQYF. Written as DNA, the CDR3 is TGTGCCAGCAGCCCCGCGGGGTTAGCGGGGGGGCCCTACGAGCAGTACTTC.

J is TRBJ1-1 and V is TRBV7-2, with 8 nucleotides matching TRBD1. The CDR3 totals 15 residues. J gave up 0 bases and V 4 bases, and 4 bases lay outside the gene matches. Germline CDR1 SGHTA, CDR2 FQGNSA. The CDR3 coding sequence is TGTGCCAGCAGCTCGACAGGGGCGATGAACACTGAAGCTTTCTTT. This codes for CASSSTGAMNTEAFF.

The chain combines TRBV7-9 with TRBJ2-3; D is possibly TRBD2 (6 bases). CDR1 is SEHNR, CDR2 FQNEAQ, per germline (reference sequence). V lost 5 bases to trimming and J lost 0 bases, with 9 bases between them. This CDR3 has 14 residues. CDR3 protein: CASSPGTSTDTQYF. CDR3 sequence (DNA): TGTGCCAGCAGCCCGGGGACTAGCACAGATACGCAGTATTTT.

Sample share makes this clone medium-sized. The V gene is TRBV6-4, the J gene TRBJ2-3, with 12 bases that match TRBD2. With V trimmed by 4 bases and J by 4 bases, 0 bases remained unmatched. The CDR3 totals 14 residues. The germline CDR1 and CDR2 sequences are MRHNA and SNTAGT. The CDR3 bases are TGTGCCAGCAGTGCTAGCGGGGGGGCAGATACGCAGTATTTT. It yields the protein CASSASGGADTQYF.

V gene TRBV5-1 combines with J gene TRBJ2-7, with D unresolved. Germline V gene lookup returns CDR1 SGHRS and CDR2 YFSETQ. V lost 0 bases to trimming and J lost 0 bases, with 7 bases between them. The CDR3 loop spans 14 amino acids. CDR3 nucleotide sequence: TGCGCCAGCAGCTTGGGACTTAACTCCTACGAGCAGTACTTC. The encoded protein is CASSLGLNSYEQYF.

This chain uses TRBV7-9 with TRBJ2-6; 7 bases line up with TRBD1. V shed 6 bases, J shed 2 bases, and the junction held 10 bases outside the gene matches. In germline, CDR1 is SEHNR, CDR2 FQNEAQ (reference sequence). The CDR3 is made up of 17 amino acids. CDR3 sequence reads: CASRSQTTGAGANVLTF. In DNA form, the CDR3 reads TGTGCCAGCAGGTCACAAACCACAGGGGCTGGGGCCAACGTCCTGACTTTC.

This rearrangement joins TRBV28 to TRBJ2-7, with TRBD1 matching over 9 bases. V dropped 5 bases and J dropped 4; count of bases not matched to a gene: 12. The CDR3 loop spans 16 amino acids. CDR1 and CDR2 from the germline V gene are MDHEN and SYDVKM. The CDR3 bases are TGTGCCAGCAGTCCCTCCGGAACAGGGGGCTTTTACGAGCAGTACTTC. It is translated as CASSPSGTGGFYEQYF.

This CDR3 is CASSQDWAGYGYTF. In nucleotides, the CDR3 is TGTGCCAGCAGCCAAGATTGGGCAGGGTATGGCTACACCTTC. The gene calls are TRBV4-2 and TRBJ1-2, with D maybe TRBD1 (5 bases). V was pared by 0 bases and J by 5 bases, with 10 bases between. The CDR3 loop spans 14 amino acids. Germline-derived CDR1 and CDR2 are LGHNA and YNFKEQ.

J is TRBJ2-1 and V is TRBV4-3, with a tentative D call TRBD2 (6 bases). Per the germline V gene, CDR1 is LGHNA and CDR2 is YSLEER. The CDR3 length is 15 residues. Between the trimmed V and J ends, which lost 0 bases and 2 bases, there was a span of 8 bases. This CDR3 is CASSQERDAYNEQFF. The CDR3, as DNA: TGCGCCAGCAGCCAAGAGCGGGACGCCTACAATGAGCAGTTCTTC.

This chain uses TRBV5-1 with TRBJ2-3; weak D call: TRBD2 (5 bases). The CDR3 totals 15 residues. The V gene's germline CDR1 is SGHRS and CDR2 YFSETQ. V was clipped by 1 base and J by 1 base, with 10 bases between them. Here the CDR3 DNA reads TGCGCCAGCAGCTTGTTCGGGCGGGGCACAGATACGCAGTATTTT. Translation gives CASSLFGRGTDTQYF.

The V call is TRBV5-1, the J call TRBJ1-2; 7 positions match TRBD1. V shed 2 bases, J shed 1 base, and the junction held 11 bases outside the gene matches. CDR1 is SGHRS and CDR2 is YFSETQ in the germline V gene. The CDR3 is made up of 17 amino acids. The chain's CDR3 is CASSFGDSRLINYGYTF. The CDR3 region has the DNA TGCGCCAGCAGCTTCGGGGACAGTCGTCTCATTAACTATGGCTACACCTTC.

This sequence joins TRBV5-6 and TRBJ2-3, with 12 positions matching TRBD1. CDR1 is SGHDT and CDR2 is YYEEEE in the germline V gene. This CDR3 contains 15 residues. The trim removed 4 bases at V and 3 bases at J, leaving 3 bases unmatched. The CDR3 region is CASSRDRGQTDTQYF. CDR3 sequence (DNA): TGTGCCAGCAGCCGGGACAGGGGGCAGACAGATACGCAGTATTTT. The full variable domain, in which reference TRBV5-6 and TRBJ2-3 provide the parts outside the CDR3, is DAGVTQSPTHLIKTRGQQVTLRCSPKSGHDTVSWYQQALGQGPQFIFQYYEEEERQRGNFPDRFSGHQFPNYSSELNVNALLLGDSALYLCASSRDRGQTDTQYFGPGTRLTVL.

The V gene is TRBV28, the J gene TRBJ2-7; D gene ambiguous. The CDR3 loop spans 14 amino acids. Germline CDR1 reads MDHEN; CDR2 reads SYDVKM. The ends were cut back, 3 bases at V and 4 bases at J, with 13 bases in the middle. Written as DNA, the CDR3 is TGTGCCAGCAGTTTGCCTGGGCCTGGGTACGAGCAGTACTTC. Translating it yields CASSLPGPGYEQYF.